This T cell receptor (beta chain) stems from a study of molecular identifiers for immune sequencing clone quantification. Overall study findings and caveats: Because of identical TCR molecules sharing a barcode, sizes of highly expanded clones could be underestimated. Clones above 20 RNA copies held over 99% of effector molecules, under 1% in naive cells.

The CDR3 is made up of 14 amino acids. The germline gives CDR1 SGHDT, CDR2 YYEEEE. Previously described methods and listed TCR primers were employed for the bulk TCR libraries. TCRdb fed the PCR reads into MiXCR, producing one record per CDR3 protein. This sample carries 250,000 to 400,000 distinct CDR3 sequences, about 22% of them seen once, and the ten largest clones take under 0.95%. In the case of this clonotype: Its target is not known. A clone one base away is much larger, so this may be a read error.

The receptor's source is a human donor in good health. Some libraries in this study had Jurkat cell RNA spiked in. The sequencing sample was made of naive CD8+ T cells from blood, with Jurkat cell RNA spiked in. Regarding subset: FACS-sorted CD8+CD4-CCR7+CD45RA+ naive T cells. The chain links TRBV5-6 to TRBJ2-7; either TRBD1 or TRBD2 may supply D (5 bases each). This chain's CDR3 is CASRFRQGVNEQYF. In DNA form, the CDR3 reads TGTGCCAGCCGCTTTAGGCAGGGAGTCAACGAGCAGTACTTC.